The 4 T cell receptor beta chains listed next were all sequenced from one sample in a study of blood T cell repertoires in COVID-19. Repertoires were generated with immunoSEQ multiplex PCR, while TCRdb's copy carries only in-frame clones and drops some. The sample has around 340,000 clones; 80% to 90% are singletons. The sample was peripheral blood. The receptors originated from a young man with active or convalescent COVID-19.

The chain joins TRBV18 to TRBJ1-3; possibly TRBD1 for D (5 bases). The V gene lost 1 base and the J gene lost 0 bases, with 7 bases spanning the gap. Germline V CDR1 and CDR2: KGHSH, LQKENI. This CDR3 has 15 amino acids. In DNA, the CDR3 is TGTGCCAGCTCACCACAAACAGGCTCTGGAAACACCATATATTTT. It translates to CASSPQTGSGNTIYF.

The chain joins TRBV28 to TRBJ1-5; no clear D. This CDR3 has 14 residues. Germline-derived CDR1 and CDR2 are MDHEN and SYDVKM. V lost 6 bases to trimming and J lost 7 bases, with 16 bases between them. CDR3 region: CASRSQQLWQPQHF. The CDR3 coding sequence is TGTGCCAGCAGATCTCAACAGCTGTGGCAGCCCCAGCATTTT.

Regarding this clone: A read error may account for a junction end that differs from germline. The V and J genes are TRBV6-5 and TRBJ1-4, with TRBD1 matching over 7 bases. Germline V gene lookup returns CDR1 MNHEY and CDR2 SVGAGI. The CDR3 consists of 13 residues. The CDR3 protein is CASRRGQYEKLFF. The CDR3 bases are TGTGCTAGCAGAAGGGGGCAGTATGAAAAACTGTTTTTT.

The V call is TRBV29-1, the J call TRBJ1-2; TRBD1 agrees at 7 bases. J gave up 4 bases and V 7 bases, and 3 bases lay outside the gene matches. This CDR3 spans 11 amino acids. Germline V gene lookup returns CDR1 SQVTM and CDR2 ANQGSEA. The CDR3 DNA reads TGCAGCGCTCAGGGGGGCTATGGCTACACCTTC. It specifies CSAQGGYGYTF.